This T cell receptor (beta chain) came from a study of cytomegalovirus exposure and HLA in healthy donors (dated by TCRdb to about 2017). Looking at the study overall: An earlier analysis of under 600 of the donors reported approximately 270 Gb of sequence data and 117 million unique TCR beta sequences from 150 million to 200 million T cells. Among the 398 genotyped donors, approximately 76% belonged to the genetic ancestry cluster associated with self-reported Caucasian donors. The aim of the study was to test whether cataloging public T cell receptors could identify signatures of past pathogen exposure. Class I and class II HLA loci were covered by the typing at four-digit resolution. Along with the approximately 650-subject first cohort, a separate validation cohort of over 90 different subjects was used. All discovery cohort repertoires had been generated on a single sequencing platform. The number of typed donors differed by locus: roughly 620-640 for A, B, C, DRB1 and DQB1; 522 for DQA1; around 610 for DPA1; and some 430 for DPB1. Rather than drawing on any new phenotypic data, the later analysis identified candidate immune exposures from TCR beta sequences and the way those sequences occurred across donors. In a later genetic analysis, genome-wide SNP genotypes for about three fifths of the roughly 670 donors were used, and that subset was treated as a discovery cohort. To predict cytomegalovirus infection status, the study combined high-throughput TCR immunosequencing, statistical association of individual TCRs with disease status, and machine learning. In an earlier analysis of roughly 600 of the donors, high-throughput TCR beta sequencing was used to judge whether each TCR beta V gene segment behaved as functional or pseudogenic. To study patterns of TCR occurrence, a later analysis re-analyzed previously published TCR beta repertoires from under 750 donors and added high-resolution HLA genotyping. The T cell repertoires of several hundred subjects were profiled by immunosequencing and related to cytomegalovirus serostatus. Donor age, sex, ethnicity and CMV serostatus were collected together with the repertoire data. About 310 gigabases of sequencing data and around 87 million unique TCR sequences were included in an early release covering about 700 HLA-typed donors. Roughly five DR-DQ haplotypes were handled as single units for association and clustering because linkage in the cohort was strong. Across under 500 genotyped donors of the cohort, an average of roughly 200,000 unique TCR beta nucleotide sequences per donor were sequenced, and roughly a sixth of those sequences were non-productive. Points the paper makes about the study in general: Across donors, most TCR sequences were observed very rarely, whereas some public TCRs were present in many individuals. Correlated functional status among segregating V segments might be attributable to linkage disequilibrium, but an unknown experimental factor could not be ruled out. A later analysis found that HLA-associated TCR beta chains were more clonally expanded and had lower generation probabilities than equally common non-associated chains. When HLA alleles, especially DR and DQ, strongly co-occurred, attributing TCR associations to individual alleles was difficult. According to a later genetic analysis, donors in an Asian-associated ancestry cluster had fewer N-insertions in productive TCRs than the approximately 710-donor mean. Cytomegalovirus status was reported to be diagnosed by the classifier with high specificity and sensitivity in both the original and validation cohorts. A group of highly shared sequence variants was considered likely to be a technical artifact of the sequencing pipeline. According to a later analysis, TCR association rates differed among HLA loci, with DRB1 alleles showing the most associated TCRs and HLA-C alleles showing the fewest. The study gave a list of under 200 TCR beta chains associated with cytomegalovirus. According to the authors, the approach could potentially be generalized to other disease states and immunological phenotypes. In a later analysis, most CMV-associated TCR beta chains were found to appear HLA-restricted, with HLA associations seemingly driven largely by CMV exposure. An association between a missense DCLRE1C variant and V-gene and J-gene trimming of TCR beta chains was found in a later genetic analysis and replicated in an independent cohort. Sequencing depth was assumed to be roughly uniform across donors in the presence/absence analyses, though that assumption may not hold. Some IMGT-functional V segments, including TRBV6-2 and TRBV6-3, could not be told apart with the 87-base-pair reads, so those segments were excluded. Only TCR beta chains were sequenced in this cohort, and the absence of alpha or paired-chain data limited detectable features. Because some donors lacked HLA typing at each locus, the association tests relied only on the typed subset. A further reported finding was that TCR beta sequences accurately predicted the HLA-A and HLA-B alleles for most subjects in the first cohort. In vitro tests confirmed that a few of the cytomegalovirus-associated TCR beta chains recognize cytomegalovirus antigens. For the cohort, immune exposure information was limited to CMV serostatus. An earlier analysis of approximately 530 of the donors showed that most TCR beta V segments appeared in productive rearrangements either about 90% or about 30% of the time, which broadly matched IMGT annotations. According to a later analysis, parvovirus B19, influenza, CMV and Epstein-Barr virus appeared linked to several top co-occurrence clusters. At a false discovery rate of 0.05, a later analysis linked fewer than 20,000 TCR beta sequences to specific HLA alleles. Because counts were too low, around 17 rarely observed V segments, including chromosome 9 orphons, were left out of the earlier analysis of 500 to 750 of the donors.

Library construction relied on the immunoSEQ multiplex PCR assay. The multiplex PCR relied on a mix of 60 forward primers for TCR Vbeta segments and 13 reverse primers for TCR Jbeta segments. The CDR3 region of rearranged TCR beta genes was amplified from genomic DNA with a multiplex PCR assay. On the Illumina HiSeq System, the amplified TCR beta libraries were sequenced as 87-base-pair reads. The paper's data handling went like this. In a later analysis, roughly 80 million unique TCR beta chains were counted across the roughly 670 repertoires, and about 10 million of these chains were shared by at least two donors. To remove PCR and sequencing errors, raw reads were error-corrected and collapsed into unique sequences using a nearest-neighbor algorithm that merged closely related sequences. To assign V, D and J gene segments, CDR3 sequences were aligned to IMGT reference sequences. For a sequence to be retained, a match of at least six nucleotides to both a V gene segment and a J gene segment was required. A rearrangement counted as productive if the CDR3 had no stop codons and remained in frame with V and J, and every other rearrangement counted as non-productive. CDR3 was defined by IMGT convention, running from the second conserved V-encoded cysteine to the conserved J-encoded phenylalanine. The earlier analysis of approximately 590 of the donors excluded any sequence lacking an unambiguous match to a single V gene segment. An earlier analysis of about 600 of the donors called V segments functional above 56.7% productive rearrangements and segregating when the between-donor standard deviation exceeded 5%. A statistical classification framework was developed to diagnose cytomegalovirus status using the catalog of TCR beta chain sequences. A later analysis assigned V and J genes by comparing TCR nucleotide sequences with IMGT/GENE-DB human TR gene sequences. A later analysis assigned CDR3 sequences and most-parsimonious VDJ recombination scenarios with the TCRdist pipeline. A later analysis defined each TCR beta chain by its CDR3 amino acid sequence plus V-gene family, and excluded reads lacking a unique V-gene family. In a later analysis, approximately 590 highly shared, low-generation-probability nucleotide sequences were removed to address suspected cross-contamination and a sequencing artifact. In a later analysis, a clonal expansion index for each public chain was calculated from normalized within-repertoire ranks of inferred template counts. Generation probabilities in a later analysis came from a VDJ recombination model fitted to out-of-frame rearrangements, and those results were checked against IGoR. In a later analysis, TCR-TCR, TCR-HLA and TCR-CMV co-occurrence was scored with hypergeometric tests, and a repertoire-size bias correction was applied to TCR pairs. A later analysis estimated false discovery rates by permuting HLA or CMV assignments 20 times. In a later analysis, co-occurring TCRs were grouped using DBSCAN, with TCRdist sequence similarity added in when clustering inside HLA-allele-positive subsets. Co-occurrence clustering excluded repertoires with fewer than 30,000 or more than 120,000 public chains, plus five with anomalous nucleotide sharing. The table comes from immuneACCESS by way of TCRdb, which keeps in-frame sequences with V and J called. Part of the clones is missing from these tables; in studies checked, under half for an unresolved V gene and the rest for unknown reasons. Clone size and V and J calls were adopted from that table, with D and trimming inferred from the DNA. Counted in this sample were about 140,000 clones; 80% of them appeared once. Clones ranked in the top ten supply around 2.4% of the sample.

In regard to this clone: Its antigen remains unidentified. Per-base quality was not reported, and no clone a single base away is much larger than it.

The cohort comprised more than 550 healthy bone marrow donors. At the time of sampling, all cohort members were nominally healthy, though unrecorded immune exposures were likely present. The donor was CMV seronegative and was included in the group of several hundred seronegative cohort members. Every donor gave a peripheral blood sample, and the peripheral blood mononuclear cells from that sample were used for TCR beta sequencing. The Qiagen DNeasy Blood Extraction Kit was used to extract genomic DNA from the blood cell samples. V and J lose 0 bases and 5 bases, and a span of 12 bases separates them. There are 15 amino acids in the CDR3, from cysteine to phenylalanine inclusive. CDR3 DNA only is kept here, 45 bases in frame from base 1. Taken from the germline V gene, the CDR1 and CDR2 loops are SGDLS and YYNGEE.

Recombination linked TRBV9 to TRBJ2-1; possibly the D gene is TRBD1, per 6 matching bases. This clonotype originated in a man over 45 in good health and CMV-seronegative. The sample taken for sequencing was PBMCs. Read as DNA, the sequence is TGTGCCAGCAGCGTAGCCCAGGGGTCCCACAATGAGCAGTTCTTC. Its translation is CASSVAQGSHNEQFF.